This T cell receptor beta chain originates from a study of spatial heterogeneity in lung cancer. Overall study results and limits: Whereas they appeared in blood less at follow-up, ubiquitous expanded tumor TCRs appeared there more at resection.

Time point given: blood at routine non-recurrence follow-up after resection. As for this clonotype: As yet, its antigen is unknown.

TCRdb fed the 5' RACE reads into MiXCR, producing one record per CDR3 protein. The sample yields tens of thousands of distinct CDR3 sequences, about a tenth seen once. The receptor's source is a male donor with early-stage non-small cell lung cancer. The sample in question was PBMCs, obtained at follow-up.

The CDR3 DNA reads TGTGCCAGCAGTTACGAAGGGGTGTTGCAGCCCCAGCATTTT. Amino acid sequence: CASSYEGVLQPQHF. This chain connects TRBV6-2 or TRBV6-3 to TRBJ1-5; TRBD1 is a possible D gene (5 bases). Germline loops: CDR1 MNHEY, CDR2 SVGEGT. Deletions cut 2 bases from V and 7 bases from J, with 12 bases between. The CDR3 is made up of 14 amino acids.